These 25 T cell receptor beta chains came from one sample sequenced in a study of cytomegalovirus exposure and HLA in healthy donors. Amplification used 60 Vbeta primers and 13 Jbeta primers. Data came from immunoSEQ multiplex PCR; TCRdb stores just in-frame clones and leaves some out. The sample includes roughly 200,000 clones, approximately 78% of them seen just once. The sequenced sample was PBMCs. The receptors stem from a man aged 30 to 39 in good health and CMV-seronegative.

The chain is built from TRBV6-1 and TRBJ1-2; maybe TRBD1 (6 bases). Trimming pared 3 bases from V and 4 bases from J, leaving 15 bases between. This CDR3 spans 15 amino acids. The germline gives CDR1 MNHNS, CDR2 SASEGT. The CDR3 DNA sequence: TGTGCCAGCAGTGAGCGTCAGGCGGACAGCTATGGCTACACCTTC. Translated, it gives CASSERQADSYGYTF.

The chain joins TRBV1 to TRBJ1-6. TRBV1 is listed as a pseudogene. The CDR3 consists of 8 residues. This CDR3 reads CTSSPTTF. CDR3 DNA sequence: TGCACCAGCAGCCCCACTACCTTT.

The chain joins TRBV7-2 to TRBJ2-1; tentative D call: TRBD2 (5 bases). The CDR3 covers 16 residues. Trimming cost V 5 bases and J 5 bases, with 19 bases left between them. Per germline, CDR1 SGHTA and CDR2 FQGNSA. This chain's CDR3 is CASSLRGSYSHNEQFF. For the CDR3, the DNA is TGTGCCAGCAGCCTAAGAGGGTCTTATAGCCACAATGAGCAGTTCTTC.

V is TRBV5-1 and J is TRBJ2-1, with TRBD2 matching over 11 bases. This CDR3 is 17 amino acids long. The trim removed 4 bases at V and 2 bases at J, leaving 8 bases unmatched. Per germline, CDR1 SGHRS and CDR2 YFSETQ. For the CDR3, the DNA is TGCGCCAGCAGCGCTTGGCCTAGCGGGGGGACCTACAATGAGCAGTTCTTC. Its protein is CASSAWPSGGTYNEQFF.

This chain connects TRBV7-9 to TRBJ2-7, with D tentatively TRBD2 (6 bases). The length of the CDR3 is 13 residues. Germline V gene lookup returns CDR1 SEHNR and CDR2 FQNEAQ (reference sequence). The V and J ends lost 5 bases and 1 base respectively, with 9 bases between them. CDR3 region: CASSGAGSYEQYF. The CDR3, as DNA: TGTGCCAGCAGCGGAGCGGGTTCCTACGAGCAGTACTTC.

The chain combines TRBV9 with TRBJ1-2; TRBD1 aligns across 7 bases. V trimming: 4 bases; J trimming: 0 bases; junction bases outside the gene matches: 12. Per germline, CDR1 SGDLS and CDR2 YYNGEE. CDR3 size: 17 residues. CDR3 nucleotide sequence: TGTGCCAGCAGCCCACTACAGGGGTACTCAACTAACTATGGCTACACCTTC. Protein sequence: CASSPLQGYSTNYGYTF.

V gene TRBV7-2 combines with J gene TRBJ1-3, with D unresolved. Germline-derived CDR1 and CDR2 are SGHTA and FQGNSA. V was clipped by 6 bases and J by 4 bases, with 13 bases between them. This CDR3 is built from 14 residues. CDR3 sequence reads: CASSISDPGNTIYF. DNA for the CDR3: TGTGCCAGCAGTATTAGCGATCCCGGAAACACCATATATTTT. The entire variable domain, with the rest obtained from reference TRBV7-2 and TRBJ1-3, is as follows: GAGVSQSPSNKVTEKGKDVELRCDPISGHTALYWYRQSLGQGLEFLIYFQGNSAPDKSGLPSDRFSAERTGGSVSTLTIQRTQQEDSAVYLCASSISDPGNTIYFGEGSWLTVV.

This clone was recorded only once. The chain carries TRBV15 and TRBJ2-1; 7 positions agree with TRBD1. Losses at the gene ends were 0 bases for V and 6 bases for J; bases not matched to a gene: 5. The V gene's germline CDR1 is LNHNV and CDR2 YYDKDF (reference sequence). The CDR3 is made up of 15 amino acids. CDR3 sequence: CATSREIRQGNEQFF. CDR3 bases: TGTGCCACCAGCAGAGAGATACGACAGGGCAATGAGCAGTTCTTC.

The chain joins TRBV7-9 to TRBJ2-1; 8 nucleotides align to TRBD2. Germline trimming cut 6 bases from V and 6 bases from J; bases unmatched to any gene: 16. The CDR3 sequence is 17 residues long. CDR1 and CDR2 from the germline V gene are SEHNR and FQNEAQ (reference sequence). CDR3 nucleotides: TGTGCCAGCAGATTTTTAAATATACTAGCGGTTACCAATGAGCAGTTCTTC. Its translation: CASRFLNILAVTNEQFF.

With respect to this clone: Germline and junction disagree at one end, which may indicate a read error. The chain links TRBV7-9 to TRBJ2-6; 7 nucleotides align to TRBD1. This CDR3 contains 18 residues. Germline lookup yields CDR1 SEHNR and CDR2 FQNEAQ (reference sequence). The DNA of the CDR3 is TGTGCCAGCAGCCCACCCTTAAGACAGGGAGCTGGGGCCAGCGTCCTGACTTTC. Translating it yields CASSPPLRQGAGASVLTF.

The rearrangement links TRBV6-1 to TRBJ1-1; 7 bases agree with TRBD1. Per the germline V gene, CDR1 is MNHNS and CDR2 is SASEGT. J lost 1 base, V lost 8 bases, and 7 bases had no gene match. CDR3 length equals 14 residues. Here the CDR3 reads CASAMDRPNTEAFF. DNA for the CDR3: TGTGCCAGCGCCATGGACAGGCCGAACACTGAAGCTTTCTTT.

V and J are TRBV7-2 and TRBJ2-1, with TRBD2 as a possible D gene (5 bases). The V gene lost 2 bases and the J gene lost 2 bases, with 19 bases spanning the gap. This CDR3 region has 18 residues. Germline V lookup: CDR1 SGHTA, CDR2 FQGNSA. DNA of the CDR3: TGTGCCAGCAGCTTAAGGACTCACTATCAGGACGCCTACAATGAGCAGTTCTTC. This sequence encodes CASSLRTHYQDAYNEQFF.

This clone was found once. V is TRBV5-1 and J is TRBJ2-2; D may be TRBD1 (6 bases). V gave up 4 bases and J gave up 6 bases, with 16 bases separating them. The V gene's germline CDR1 is SGHRS and CDR2 YFSETQ. This CDR3 comprises 15 residues. CDR3 sequence reads: CASSGTGIGAGELFF. CDR3 bases: TGCGCCAGCAGCGGTACAGGGATCGGGGCCGGGGAGCTGTTTTTT.

The rearrangement links TRBV7-6 to TRBJ2-2, with a weak D call TRBD1 (6 bases). From germline, CDR1 is SGHVS and CDR2 FNYEAQ. Trimming took 3 bases from V and 4 from J, leaving 12 bases between them. This CDR3 is built from 15 residues. The CDR3 loop reads CASSFAQGGTGELFF. CDR3 DNA: TGTGCCAGCAGCTTCGCACAGGGTGGCACCGGGGAGCTGTTTTTT. The full variable domain, its missing parts supplied by reference TRBV7-6 and TRBJ2-2, is GAGVSQSPRYKVTKRGQDVALRCDPISGHVSLYWYRQALGQGPEFLTYFNYEAQQDKSGLPNDRFSAERPEGSISTLTIQRTEQRDSAMYRCASSFAQGGTGELFFGEGSRLTVL.

This clone has a single count. The chain couples TRBV28 to TRBJ1-1; tentative D call: TRBD1 (5 bases). Germline V lookup: CDR1 MDHEN, CDR2 SYDVKM. The CDR3 has 19 residues. The germline V and J ends were trimmed by 6 bases and 0 bases, with 26 bases remaining between them. The CDR3 loop reads CASRQNTTVYPFMNTEAFF. In DNA form, the CDR3 reads TGTGCCAGCAGACAAAACACGACAGTCTACCCTTTCATGAACACTGAAGCTTTCTTT. The full variable domain, completed using reference TRBV28 and TRBJ1-1, is DVKVTQSSRYLVKRTGEKVFLECVQDMDHENMFWYRQDPGLGLRLIYFSYDVKMKEKGDIPEGYSVSREKKERFSLILESASTNQTSMYLCASRQNTTVYPFMNTEAFFGQGTRLTVV.

V and J are TRBV10-3 and TRBJ2-2; 7 nucleotides match TRBD2. The germline V gene has CDR1 ENHRY and CDR2 SYGVKD. V lost 2 bases and J lost 6; bases outside the gene matches: 9. The CDR3 is made up of 16 amino acids. CDR3 sequence (DNA): TGTGCCATCAGTGAGCCGGGGGAGGGAAGTCCCGGGGAGCTGTTTTTT. This gives the protein CAISEPGEGSPGELFF.

The V call is TRBV7-3, the J call TRBJ2-1; D not certain. The CDR3 runs to 15 residues. From germline, CDR1 is SGHTA and CDR2 FQGTGA. V lost 2 bases to trimming and J lost 0 bases, with 8 bases between them. CDR3 protein: CASSLSSSSYNEQFF. The DNA of the CDR3 is TGTGCCAGCAGCTTATCGTCGAGCTCCTACAATGAGCAGTTCTTC.

The chain combines TRBV2 with TRBJ1-1; 9 bases are a match to TRBD1. This CDR3 has 14 amino acids. Losses at the gene ends were 5 bases for V and 5 bases for J; bases not matched to a gene: 6. CDR1 and CDR2 (germline): SNHLY, FYNNEI. The CDR3 spells CASSPLTGGTEAFF. CDR3 in DNA: TGTGCCAGCAGTCCCTTGACAGGGGGGACTGAAGCTTTCTTT.

The rearrangement uses TRBV28 and TRBJ1-2, with a weak D call TRBD1 (5 bases). CDR1 is MDHEN, CDR2 SYDVKM, per germline. V lost 5 bases, J lost 3 bases, and 10 bases lay in between. The CDR3 totals 13 residues. The chain's CDR3 is CASSRQSDYGYTF. CDR3 sequence (DNA): TGTGCCAGCAGTAGACAGAGCGACTATGGCTACACCTTC.

The chain recombines TRBV7-2 with TRBJ2-5; 11 bases are a match to TRBD2. The germline V gene encodes CDR1 SGHTA and CDR2 FQGNSA. CDR3 length: 16 amino acids. V was clipped by 0 bases and J by 6 bases; unmatched bases: 6. In DNA, the CDR3 is TGTGCCAGCAGCTTAGCTAGCGGGGGGGCCGGTAAGACCCAGTACTTC. It codes for CASSLASGGAGKTQYF.

The chain uses TRBV6-5 and TRBJ1-1; D possibly corresponds to TRBD1 (5 bases). There are 14 residues in the CDR3. The germline V gene encodes CDR1 MNHEY and CDR2 SVGAGI. V lost 6 bases, J lost 1 base, and 12 bases lay in between. The CDR3 bases are TGTGCCAGCAGCCCTCAGGGCCCGAACACTGAAGCTTTCTTT. Translating gives CASSPQGPNTEAFF.

Details on this clone: Since no conserved phenylalanine or tryptophan closes the CDR3, a read error is the likely cause. Because the CDR3's place on the DNA is in doubt, the DNA is left out and the CDR3 is given as listed by TCRdb. The chain recombines TRBV28 with TRBJ2-7; the table gives TRBD2 as D, unverified against the DNA. Per germline, CDR1 MDHEN and CDR2 SYDVKM. The CDR3 length is 11 residues, termini included. CDR3 amino acids: CASSSGLAGAL.

The chain uses TRBV4-3 and TRBJ2-3; possible D gene TRBD2, 5 bases. The V and J ends lost 0 bases and 2 bases respectively, with 15 bases between them. Germline values: CDR1 LGHNA, CDR2 YSLEER. There are 17 residues in the CDR3. The CDR3 spells CASSQDQADRLTDTQYF. DNA for the CDR3: TGCGCCAGCAGCCAAGATCAAGCGGACCGACTCACAGATACGCAGTATTTT.

This chain links TRBV2 with TRBJ2-2; TRBD2 is a possible D gene (6 bases). Germline CDR1 and CDR2: SNHLY and FYNNEI. V lost 6 bases and J 6 bases, leaving 14 bases between the germline ends. This CDR3 comprises 14 residues. The CDR3 nucleotides are TGTGCCAGCAGCGTAATCCTAGCGCCCGGGGAGCTGTTTTTT. As protein: CASSVILAPGELFF.

The chain couples TRBV28 to TRBJ1-2; D uncertain. Germline assignment: CDR1 MDHEN and CDR2 SYDVKM. V was pared by 3 bases and J by 2 bases, with 7 bases between. The CDR3 loop spans 13 amino acids. The CDR3 DNA sequence: TGTGCCAGCAGTTTTACGGGAAACTATGGCTACACCTTC. Residues: CASSFTGNYGYTF.